This T cell receptor (beta chain) was sequenced for a study of cytomegalovirus exposure and HLA in healthy donors. Study conclusions and caveats: There were 160 or so TCR beta chains listed as cytomegalovirus-associated. For TCR beta chains, V- and J-gene trimming was later linked to a missense DCLRE1C variant. TCR beta sequences numbering around 15,000 were associated with HLA alleles at 0.05 false discovery rate in a later analysis. A previous analysis found most TCR beta V segments productive roughly 90% or roughly 30% of the time.

The sample holds a few counts of this clone. Antigen: not known. Germline CDR1 SNHLY, CDR2 FYNNEI. The CDR3 has 15 amino acids. V gave up 4 bases and J gave up 0 bases; unmatched junction bases: 3. Primers: 60 Vbeta forward and 13 Jbeta reverse. Some clones are missing from TCRdb's copy, which holds only in-frame ones; the method was immunoSEQ multiplex PCR. This table has approximately 150,000 clones, 60% to 85% appearing once. The J gene is TRBJ1-2, the V gene TRBV2, with 9 bases fitting TRBD1. This receptor was identified in a woman aged 18 to 35 in good health and CMV-seronegative. Material for sequencing was PBMCs. The CDR3 DNA is TGTGCCAGCAGTGCTGGGGACAGGGCTAACTATGGCTACACCTTC. This translates into CASSAGDRANYGYTF.